This TCR beta chain emerged from a study of cytomegalovirus exposure and HLA in healthy donors. Study observations and caveats: Sequencing depth across donors, presence/absence analyses assumed, was roughly uniform. The productive fraction for most TCR beta V segments was about 90% or about 30% in an earlier analysis.

PCR primers comprised 60 Vbeta and 13 Jbeta primers. As handled by the study authors: In a later analysis, the count reached some 83 million unique TCR beta chains, with about 11 million shared. Sequencing used immunoSEQ multiplex PCR; TCRdb keeps in-frame clones, though not all of them. D and trimming come from the DNA, and the V and J calls and clone size come from that table. The data hold under 200,000 clones, with 60% to 80% observed a single time. This clone was picked up one time. Its target is not known. Each donor's status was that of a healthy bone marrow donor. Germline V gene lookup returns CDR1 MGHDK and CDR2 SYGVNS. The CDR3 is 15 residues long. Trimming removed 0 bases from V and 1 base from J, with 9 bases in between.

This chain links TRBV25-1 with TRBJ2-5; D perhaps matches TRBD1 (5 bases). The sequence came from a man in his fifties in good health and CMV-seropositive. The sample was PBMCs. The chain's CDR3 is CASSEYKGIQETQYF. The CDR3 nucleotides read TGTGCCAGCAGTGAATATAAGGGGATCCAAGAGACCCAGTACTTC.